This T cell receptor (beta chain) was identified during a study of monozygotic twins with inflammatory bowel disease. Study-wide findings and caveats: Twins with IBD were found to have lower TCRbeta diversity (inverse Simpson) than healthy co-twins. Twin concordance left repertoire similarity unchanged, with limited power a possible explanation for this lack of difference.

This CDR3 has 17 residues. CDR1 GTSNPN and CDR2 SVGIG come from the germline V gene (reference sequence). On this clonotype: Its target is unknown.

Each TCR library consumed 3,500 to 4,500 ng of total RNA. With the 5' RACE reads reprocessed, TCRdb shows one record per CDR3 protein and no DNA. Recorded here are over 110,000 distinct CDR3 sequences; the top ten clones represent 2% to 2.5%. Sequencing was done on a sample of blood. The chain employs TRBV30 and TRBJ1-2; the TCRdb call, TRBD1, lacks DNA for checking. The sequence came from a human donor with ulcerative colitis or Crohn's disease, or a healthy co-twin of an affected twin (not recorded which). The CDR3 sequence: CAWRIPPSGTPNYGYTF.